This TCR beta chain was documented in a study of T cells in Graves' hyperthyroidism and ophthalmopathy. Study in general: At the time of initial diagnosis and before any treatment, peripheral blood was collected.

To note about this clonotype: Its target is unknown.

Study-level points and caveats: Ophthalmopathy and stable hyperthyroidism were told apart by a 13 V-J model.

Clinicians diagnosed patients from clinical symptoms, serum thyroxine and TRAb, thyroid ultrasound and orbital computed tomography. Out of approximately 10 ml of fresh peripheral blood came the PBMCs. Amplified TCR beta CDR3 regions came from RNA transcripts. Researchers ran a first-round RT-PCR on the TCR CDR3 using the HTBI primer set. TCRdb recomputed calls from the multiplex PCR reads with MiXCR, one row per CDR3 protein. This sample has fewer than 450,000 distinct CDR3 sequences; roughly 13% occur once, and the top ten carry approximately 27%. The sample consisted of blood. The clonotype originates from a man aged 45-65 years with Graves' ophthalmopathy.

Here the CDR3 DNA reads TGTGCCAGCAGCATGACAGGGAGCCACGAGCAGTACTTC. Amino acids: CASSMTGSHEQYF. The chain employs TRBV7-9 and TRBJ2-7; 7 bases align to TRBD1. The CDR3 sequence is 13 residues long. After removal of 5 bases from V and 5 bases from J, the junction contained 6 bases not matched to a gene. Germline V CDR1 and CDR2: SEHNR, FQNEAQ (reference sequence).